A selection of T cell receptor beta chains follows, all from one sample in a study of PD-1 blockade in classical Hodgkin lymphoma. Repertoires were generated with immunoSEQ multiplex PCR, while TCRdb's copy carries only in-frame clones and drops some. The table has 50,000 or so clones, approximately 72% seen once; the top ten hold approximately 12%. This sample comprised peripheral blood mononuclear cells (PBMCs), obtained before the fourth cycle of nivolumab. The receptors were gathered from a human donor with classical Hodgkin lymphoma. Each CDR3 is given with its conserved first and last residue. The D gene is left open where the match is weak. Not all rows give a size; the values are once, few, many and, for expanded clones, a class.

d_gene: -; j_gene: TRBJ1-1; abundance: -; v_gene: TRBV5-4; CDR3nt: TGTGCCAGCAGCTTTTTAGCAGGCGGACTGAACACTGAAGCTTTCTTT; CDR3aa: CASSFLAGGLNTEAFF
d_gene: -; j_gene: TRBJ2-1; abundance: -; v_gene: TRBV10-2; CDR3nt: TGCGCCAGCAGTGAGGAAAGGGGGCAGTTCTTC; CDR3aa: CASSEERGQFF
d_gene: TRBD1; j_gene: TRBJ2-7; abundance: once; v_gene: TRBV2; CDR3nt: TGTGCCAGCAGTGACCAGGGACAGGGCTACGAGCAGTACTTC; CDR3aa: CASSDQGQGYEQYF
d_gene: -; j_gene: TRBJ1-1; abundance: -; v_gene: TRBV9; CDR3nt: TGTGCCAGCAGCTCGAAAGGCGGACGGAACACTGAAGCTTTCTTT; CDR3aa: CASSSKGGRNTEAFF
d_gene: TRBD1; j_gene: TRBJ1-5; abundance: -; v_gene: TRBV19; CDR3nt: TGTGCCAGTGCAGTGGAAGGGGGCCGGGGAATATGGTATAGCAATCAGCCCCAGCATTTT; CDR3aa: CASAVEGGRGIWYSNQPQHF
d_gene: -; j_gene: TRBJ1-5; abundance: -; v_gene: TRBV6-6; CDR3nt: TGTGCCAGCAGTTCCTCGAGATATAGCAATCAGCCCCAGCATTTT; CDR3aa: CASSSSRYSNQPQHF
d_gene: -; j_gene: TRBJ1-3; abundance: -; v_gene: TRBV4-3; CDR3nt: TGCGCCAGCAGCCAGTCTACAGTCAAATTCTCTGGAAACACCATATATTTT; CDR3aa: CASSQSTVKFSGNTIYF
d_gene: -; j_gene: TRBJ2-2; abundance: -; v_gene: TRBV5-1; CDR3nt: TGCGCCAGCAGCTTGGGGGACACCGGGGAGCTGTTTTTT; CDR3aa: CASSLGDTGELFF
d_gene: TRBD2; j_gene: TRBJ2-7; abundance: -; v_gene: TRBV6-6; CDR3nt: TGTGCCAGCAGGACAACTAGCGGGGTCTCCTACGAGCAGTACTTC; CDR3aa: CASRTTSGVSYEQYF
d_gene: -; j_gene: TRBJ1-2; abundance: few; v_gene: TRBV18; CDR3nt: TGTGCCAGCTCACCGGGAACAGACAACTATGGCTACACCTTC; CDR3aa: CASSPGTDNYGYTF
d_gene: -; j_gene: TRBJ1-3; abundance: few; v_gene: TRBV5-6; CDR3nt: TGTGCCAGCAGCTTGGGTCTCTCCAGCTCTGGAAACACCATATATTTT; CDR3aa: CASSLGLSSSGNTIYF
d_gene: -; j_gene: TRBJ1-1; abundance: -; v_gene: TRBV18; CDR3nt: TGTGCCAGCTCAGGTTTAGGTGGCAGGAACACTGAAGCTTTCTTT; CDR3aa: CASSGLGGRNTEAFF
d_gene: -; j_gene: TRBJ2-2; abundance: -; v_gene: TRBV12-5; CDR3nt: TGTGCTAGTGGCCTTGGACCGACAGGGAACACCGGGGAGCTGTTTTTT; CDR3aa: CASGLGPTGNTGELFF
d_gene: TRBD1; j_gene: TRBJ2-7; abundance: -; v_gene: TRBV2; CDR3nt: TGTGCCAGCAGTGGAGGGACAGGGGTGTACGAGCAGTACTTC; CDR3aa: CASSGGTGVYEQYF
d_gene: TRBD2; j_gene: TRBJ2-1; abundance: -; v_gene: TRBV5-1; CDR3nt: TGCGCCAGCAGCTTGCGGCTAGCGGCACGAAACAATGAGCAGTTCTTC; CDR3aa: CASSLRLAARNNEQFF
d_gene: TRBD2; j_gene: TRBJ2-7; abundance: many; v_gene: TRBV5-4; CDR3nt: TGTGCCAGCAGCACTGGACTAGCGGGAGCCTCCGAGCAGTACTTC; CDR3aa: CASSTGLAGASEQYF
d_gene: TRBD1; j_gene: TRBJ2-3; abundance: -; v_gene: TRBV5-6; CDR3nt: TGTGCCAGCAGCTTGTCCTCGACAGGGTGGCGAACAGATACGCAGTATTTT; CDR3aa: CASSLSSTGWRTDTQYF
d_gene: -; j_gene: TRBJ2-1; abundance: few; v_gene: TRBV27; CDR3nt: TGTGCCAGCAGTTTCGGCCACAGAGGTCTCAATGAGCAGTTCTTC; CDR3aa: CASSFGHRGLNEQFF
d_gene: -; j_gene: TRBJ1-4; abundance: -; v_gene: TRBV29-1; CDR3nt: TGCAGCGTTGAAGATCCCGTCACTCGTAATGAAAAACTGTTTTTT; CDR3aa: CSVEDPVTRNEKLFF
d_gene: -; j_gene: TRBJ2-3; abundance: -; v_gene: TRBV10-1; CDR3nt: TGCGCCAGCAGTGTGACAGCCAGAGAAGATACGCAGTATTTT; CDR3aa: CASSVTAREDTQYF
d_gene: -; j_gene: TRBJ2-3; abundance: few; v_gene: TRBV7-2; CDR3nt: TGTGCCAGCAGCTCAAGTGGCGGGGCCGGGGATACGCAGTATTTT; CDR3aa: CASSSSGGAGDTQYF
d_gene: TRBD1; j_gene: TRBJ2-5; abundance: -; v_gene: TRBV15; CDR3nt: TGTGCCACCAGCTATGACAGGGACCGGCAAGAGACCCAGTACTTC; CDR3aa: CATSYDRDRQETQYF
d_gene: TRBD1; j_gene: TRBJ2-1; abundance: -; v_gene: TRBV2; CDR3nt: TGTGCCAGCACCCAGGGGGATGAGCAGTTCTTC; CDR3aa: CASTQGDEQFF
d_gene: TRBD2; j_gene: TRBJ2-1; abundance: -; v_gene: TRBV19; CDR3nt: TGTGCCAGTAGTAGGGTATTACTAGCGCCCGAGCAGTTCTTC; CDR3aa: CASSRVLLAPEQFF
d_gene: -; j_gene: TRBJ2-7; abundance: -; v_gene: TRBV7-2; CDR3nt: TGTGCCAGCAGCTTTGGACTGATCTACGAGCAGTACTTC; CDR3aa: CASSFGLIYEQYF
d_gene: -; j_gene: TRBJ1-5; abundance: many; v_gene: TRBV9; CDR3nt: TGTGCCAGCAGCGGAAGTCTTGATAATCAGCCCCAGCATTTT; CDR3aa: CASSGSLDNQPQHF
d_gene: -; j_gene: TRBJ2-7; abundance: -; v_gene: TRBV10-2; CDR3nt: TGCGCCAGCAGTGATGGGGAAAACGAGCAGTACTTC; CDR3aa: CASSDGENEQYF
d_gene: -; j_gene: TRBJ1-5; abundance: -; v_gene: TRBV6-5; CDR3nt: TGTGCCAGCAGTTCGGACGCGCGGGCCAATCAGCCCCAGCATTTT; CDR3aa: CASSSDARANQPQHF
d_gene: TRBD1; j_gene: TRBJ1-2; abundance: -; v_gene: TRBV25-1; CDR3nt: TGTGCCAGCAGTTCCCACAGGGGGCAGGACTATGGCTACACCTTC; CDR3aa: CASSSHRGQDYGYTF
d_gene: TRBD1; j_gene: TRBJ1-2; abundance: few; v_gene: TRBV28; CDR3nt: TGTGCCAGCACTCCTTACGGGACAGCGGGCTACACCTTC; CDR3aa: CASTPYGTAGYTF
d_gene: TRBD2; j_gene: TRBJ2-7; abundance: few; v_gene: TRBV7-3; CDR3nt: TGTGCCAGCAGCTTGGCGGGAGGAATGTACGAGCAGTACTTC; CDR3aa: CASSLAGGMYEQYF
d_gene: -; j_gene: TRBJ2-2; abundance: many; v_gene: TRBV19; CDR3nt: TGTGCCAGTAGCGACATTAGGAGGAAGCTGTTTTTT; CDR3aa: CASSDIRRKLFF
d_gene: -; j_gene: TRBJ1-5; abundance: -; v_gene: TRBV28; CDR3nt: TGTGCCAGCGTCGGAACGAGGCAGGGGAATCAGCCCCAGCATTTT; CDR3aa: CASVGTRQGNQPQHF
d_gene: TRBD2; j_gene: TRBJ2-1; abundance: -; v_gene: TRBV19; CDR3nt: TGTGCCACCTCAGAAACGGGAGGGCCGAATGAGCAGTTCTTC; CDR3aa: CATSETGGPNEQFF
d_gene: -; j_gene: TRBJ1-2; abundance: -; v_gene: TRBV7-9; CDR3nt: TGTGCCAGCAGCTTCAGAGATACCTATGGCTACACCTTC; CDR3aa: CASSFRDTYGYTF
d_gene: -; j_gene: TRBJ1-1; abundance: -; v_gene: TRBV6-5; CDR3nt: TGTGCCAGCAGTTCCCTTACAGGGAACACTGAAGCTTTCTTT; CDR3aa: CASSSLTGNTEAFF
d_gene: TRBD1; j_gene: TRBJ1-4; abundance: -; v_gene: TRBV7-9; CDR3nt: TGTGCCAGCAGCTCCAGGGGGCAAACTAATGAAAAACTGTTTTTT; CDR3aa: CASSSRGQTNEKLFF
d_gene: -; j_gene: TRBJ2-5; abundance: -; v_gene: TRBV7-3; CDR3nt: TGTGCCAGCAGCTTAAATGGAGAGACCCAGTACTTC; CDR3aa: CASSLNGETQYF
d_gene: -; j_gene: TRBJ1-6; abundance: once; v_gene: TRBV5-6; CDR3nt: TGTGCCAGCAGCTTGGCCTCGGCCGGCTCACCCCTCCACTTT; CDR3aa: CASSLASAGSPLHF
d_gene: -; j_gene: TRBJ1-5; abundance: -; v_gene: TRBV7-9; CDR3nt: TGTGCCAGCAGCTTAGGCCCTAGTCAGCCCCAGCATTTT; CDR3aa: CASSLGPSQPQHF
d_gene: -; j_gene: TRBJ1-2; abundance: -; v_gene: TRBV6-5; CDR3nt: TGTGCCAGCAGTTACTCGATGTTGGCTGGGGGCTACACCTTC; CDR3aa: CASSYSMLAGGYTF
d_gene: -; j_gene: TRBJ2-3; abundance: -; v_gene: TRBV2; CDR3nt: TGTGCCAGCAGTGGGGAGGCGGGACAAGACGAAGATACGCAGTATTTT; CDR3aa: CASSGEAGQDEDTQYF
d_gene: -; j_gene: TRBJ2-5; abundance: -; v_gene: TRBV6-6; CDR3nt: TGTGCCAGCAGTTACCAGCGCCGTCAGGAGACCCAGTACTTC; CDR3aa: CASSYQRRQETQYF
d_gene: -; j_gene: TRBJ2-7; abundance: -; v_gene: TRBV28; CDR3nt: TGTGCCAGCAGTTTATGGACCCGTTCCTACGAGCAGTACTTC; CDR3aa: CASSLWTRSYEQYF
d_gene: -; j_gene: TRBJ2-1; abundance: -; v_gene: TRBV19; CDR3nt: TGTGCCAGTAGCCGATGGGGTGAGCAGTTCTTC; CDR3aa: CASSRWGEQFF
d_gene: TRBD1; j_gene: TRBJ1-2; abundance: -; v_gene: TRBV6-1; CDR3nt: TGTGCCAGCACGCTAAGGGGGCAATATGGCTACACCTTC; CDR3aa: CASTLRGQYGYTF
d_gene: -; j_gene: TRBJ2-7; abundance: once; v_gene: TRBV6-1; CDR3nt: TGTGCCAGCAGCCCCCCGGGGTACGAGCAGTACTTC; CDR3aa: CASSPPGYEQYF
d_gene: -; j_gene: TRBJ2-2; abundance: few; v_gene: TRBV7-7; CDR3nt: TGTGCTAGCAGCTTAGACATGGGGTCCGGGGAGCTGTTTTTT; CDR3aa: CASSLDMGSGELFF
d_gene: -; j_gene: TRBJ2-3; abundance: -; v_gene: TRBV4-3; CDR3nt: TGCGCCAGCAGCCACAGGACAGGCACAGATACGCAGTATTTT; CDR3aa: CASSHRTGTDTQYF
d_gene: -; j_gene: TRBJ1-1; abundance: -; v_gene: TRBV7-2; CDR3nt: TGTGCCAGCAGCTTAGCGCAGGGCCGGGGCACTGAAGCTTTCTTT; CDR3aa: CASSLAQGRGTEAFF
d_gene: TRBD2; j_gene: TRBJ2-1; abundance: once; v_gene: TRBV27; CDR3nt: TGTGCCAGCAGTCAAGGGACTAGCGGCATGACGACCTACAATGAGCAGTTCTTC; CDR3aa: CASSQGTSGMTTYNEQFF
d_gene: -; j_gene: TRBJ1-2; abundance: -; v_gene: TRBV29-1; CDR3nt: TGCAGCGTTGAATCGACGGGGGGCGTTGACTATGGCTACACCTTC; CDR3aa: CSVESTGGVDYGYTF
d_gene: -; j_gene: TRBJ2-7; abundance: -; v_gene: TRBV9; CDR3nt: TGTGCCAGCAGCCCGGGACTGGCTTTCTACGAGCAGTACTTC; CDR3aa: CASSPGLAFYEQYF
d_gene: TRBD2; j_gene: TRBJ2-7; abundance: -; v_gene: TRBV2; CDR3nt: TGTGCCAGCAGGAGGACTAGCGGGACTTACAAGTACGAGCAGTACTTC; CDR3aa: CASRRTSGTYKYEQYF
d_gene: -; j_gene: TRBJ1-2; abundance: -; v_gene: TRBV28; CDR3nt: TGTGCCAGCAGTTTACAGGGGCCTTGGGGCTACACCTTC; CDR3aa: CASSLQGPWGYTF
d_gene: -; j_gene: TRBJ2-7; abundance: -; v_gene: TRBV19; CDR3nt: TGTGCCACTCGAAGGGAACCCAAACGTGGCGAGCAGTACTTC; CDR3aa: CATRREPKRGEQYF
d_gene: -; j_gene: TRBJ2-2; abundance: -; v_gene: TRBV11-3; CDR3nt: TGTGCCAGCAGTCCCCGGTGGAACACCGGGGAGCTGTTTTTT; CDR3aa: CASSPRWNTGELFF
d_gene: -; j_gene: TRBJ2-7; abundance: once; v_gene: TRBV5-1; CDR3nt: TGCGCCAGCAGCTTGGAGATAGCCTCCTACGAGCAGTACTTC; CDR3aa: CASSLEIASYEQYF
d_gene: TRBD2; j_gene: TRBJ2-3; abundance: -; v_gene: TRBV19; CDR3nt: TGTGCCAGTAGTATAGCCCTAGCGGGAGGAGTAGATACGCAGTATTTT; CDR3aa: CASSIALAGGVDTQYF
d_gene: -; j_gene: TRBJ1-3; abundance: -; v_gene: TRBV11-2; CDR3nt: TGTGCCAGCAGCTTTACCGGGACGGCGAGCTCTGGAAACACCATATATTTT; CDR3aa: CASSFTGTASSGNTIYF